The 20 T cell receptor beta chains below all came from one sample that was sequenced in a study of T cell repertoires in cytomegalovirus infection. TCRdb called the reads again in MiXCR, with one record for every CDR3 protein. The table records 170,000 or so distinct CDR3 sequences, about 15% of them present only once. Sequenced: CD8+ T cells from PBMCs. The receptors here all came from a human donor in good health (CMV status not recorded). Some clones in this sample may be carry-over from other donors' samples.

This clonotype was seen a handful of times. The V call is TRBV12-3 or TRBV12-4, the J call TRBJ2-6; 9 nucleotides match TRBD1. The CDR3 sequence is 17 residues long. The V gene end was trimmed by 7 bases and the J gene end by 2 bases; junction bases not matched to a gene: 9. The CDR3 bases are TGTGCCAGCAAATACCGGGACAGGGAGCCTGGGGCCAACGTCCTGACTTTC. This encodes CASKYRDREPGANVLTF.

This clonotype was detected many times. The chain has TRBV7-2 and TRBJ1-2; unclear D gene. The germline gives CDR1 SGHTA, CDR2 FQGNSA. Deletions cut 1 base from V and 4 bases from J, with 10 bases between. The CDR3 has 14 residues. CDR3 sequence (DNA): TGTGCCAGCAGCTTAGGGTCAGACCCCTATGGCTACACCTTC. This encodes CASSLGSDPYGYTF.

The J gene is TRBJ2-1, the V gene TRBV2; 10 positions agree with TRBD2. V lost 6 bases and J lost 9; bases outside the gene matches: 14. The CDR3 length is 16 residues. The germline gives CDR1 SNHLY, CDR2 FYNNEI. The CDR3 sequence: CASRNLAGELQFEQFF. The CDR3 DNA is TGTGCCAGCAGAAACCTAGCGGGGGAATTACAGTTTGAGCAGTTCTTC.

CDR3 region: CASSYDRGYEQYF. The CDR3 DNA sequence: TGTGCCAGCAGTTACGACAGGGGCTACGAGCAGTACTTC. This chain connects TRBV6-5 to TRBJ2-7; 8 nucleotides agree with TRBD1. V lost 2 bases, J lost 3 bases, and 0 bases stayed unmatched. CDR3 size: 13 residues. Germline V gives CDR1 MNHEY, CDR2 SVGAGI.

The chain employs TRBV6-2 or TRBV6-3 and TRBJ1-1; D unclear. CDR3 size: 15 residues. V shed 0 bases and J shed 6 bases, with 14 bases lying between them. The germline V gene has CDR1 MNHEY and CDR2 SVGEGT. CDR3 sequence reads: CASSYSPGLGAEAFF. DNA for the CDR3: TGTGCCAGCAGTTACTCCCCAGGATTGGGCGCTGAAGCTTTCTTT.

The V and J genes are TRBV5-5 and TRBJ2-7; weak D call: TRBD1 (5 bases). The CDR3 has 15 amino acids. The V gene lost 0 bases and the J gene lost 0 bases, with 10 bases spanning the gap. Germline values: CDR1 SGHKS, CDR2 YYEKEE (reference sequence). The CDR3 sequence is CASSLAAGLSYEQYF. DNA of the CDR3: TGTGCCAGCAGCTTGGCGGCAGGGCTCTCCTACGAGCAGTACTTC.

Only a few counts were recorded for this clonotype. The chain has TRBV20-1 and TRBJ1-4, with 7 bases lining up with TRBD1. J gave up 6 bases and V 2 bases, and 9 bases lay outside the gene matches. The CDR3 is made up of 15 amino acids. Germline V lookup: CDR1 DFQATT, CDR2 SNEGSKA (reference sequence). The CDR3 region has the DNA TGCAGTGCTAGACCGTCCGGGACAGACGATGAAAAACTGTTTTTT. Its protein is CSARPSGTDDEKLFF.

CDR3 sequence (DNA): TGTGCCAGCAGCCCAGCGGGGGGGCCTCGGGAGACCCAGTACTTC. Amino acids: CASSPAGGPRETQYF. This rearrangement joins TRBV11-2 to TRBJ2-5; 10 nucleotides line up with TRBD2. There are 15 residues in the CDR3. Per the germline V gene, CDR1 is SGHAT and CDR2 is FQNNGV. Trimming removed 5 bases from V and 5 bases from J; junction bases left unmatched: 8.

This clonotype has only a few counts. Here the CDR3 reads CATSRDSGTEAFF. The CDR3 nucleotides are TGTGCCACCAGCAGAGACTCAGGGACTGAAGCTTTCTTT. V usage is TRBV15 and J usage is TRBJ1-1, with a weak D call TRBD1 (5 bases). The V gene's germline CDR1 is LNHNV and CDR2 YYDKDF (reference sequence). V was cut by 0 bases and J by 5 bases, with 7 bases left in between. The CDR3 totals 13 residues.

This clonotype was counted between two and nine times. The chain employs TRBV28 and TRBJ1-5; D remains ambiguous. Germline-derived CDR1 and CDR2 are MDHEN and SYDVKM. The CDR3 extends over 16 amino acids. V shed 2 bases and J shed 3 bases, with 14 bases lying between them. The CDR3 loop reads CASSLDWQRANQPQHF. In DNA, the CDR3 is TGTGCCAGCAGTTTAGACTGGCAACGGGCCAATCAGCCCCAGCATTTT.

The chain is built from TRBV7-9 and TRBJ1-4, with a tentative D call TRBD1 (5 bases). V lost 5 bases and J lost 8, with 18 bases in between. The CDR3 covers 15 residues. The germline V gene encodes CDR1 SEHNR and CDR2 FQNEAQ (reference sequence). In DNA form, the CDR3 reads TGTGCCAGCAGCCCGAGGGACTCCCTGCGGGAAAAACTGTTTTTT. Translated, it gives CASSPRDSLREKLFF.

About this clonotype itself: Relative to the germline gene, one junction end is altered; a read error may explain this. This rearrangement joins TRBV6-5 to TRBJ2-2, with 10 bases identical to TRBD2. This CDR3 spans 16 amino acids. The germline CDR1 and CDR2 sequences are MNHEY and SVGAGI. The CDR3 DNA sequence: TGTGCCAGCAGTTACGAGCGGGGGGGCCTCACCAGGGAGCTGTTTTTT. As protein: CASSYERGGLTRELFF.

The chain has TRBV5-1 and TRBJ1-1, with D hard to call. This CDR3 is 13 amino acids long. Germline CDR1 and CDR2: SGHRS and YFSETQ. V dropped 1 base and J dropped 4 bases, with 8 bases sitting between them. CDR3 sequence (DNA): TGCGCCAGCAGCTTGAGGCTTGGCACTGAAGCTTTCTTT. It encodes CASSLRLGTEAFF.

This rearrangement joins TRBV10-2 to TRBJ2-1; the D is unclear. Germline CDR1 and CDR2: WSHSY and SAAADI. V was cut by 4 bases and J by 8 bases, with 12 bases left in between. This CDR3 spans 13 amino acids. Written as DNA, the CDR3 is TGCGCCAGCAGTGGAAAGGGTCGAGATGAGCAGTTCTTC. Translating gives CASSGKGRDEQFF.

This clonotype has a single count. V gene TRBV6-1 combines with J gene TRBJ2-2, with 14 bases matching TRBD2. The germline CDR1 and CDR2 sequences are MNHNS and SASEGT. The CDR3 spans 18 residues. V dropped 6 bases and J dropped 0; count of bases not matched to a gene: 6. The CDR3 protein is CASRPWTSGGTNTGELFF. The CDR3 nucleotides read TGTGCCAGCAGACCCTGGACTAGCGGGGGGACGAACACCGGGGAGCTGTTTTTT.

The CDR3 DNA reads TGTGCCAGCAGCGTGGCCACAGGGTCCGCGAACACCGGGGAGCTGTTTTTT. Protein product: CASSVATGSANTGELFF. This rearrangement joins TRBV9 to TRBJ2-2; the D gene is possibly TRBD1 (6 bases). Looked up from germline, CDR1 is SGDLS and CDR2 is YYNGEE. V was trimmed by 2 bases and J by 0 bases, leaving 14 bases between them. CDR3 length: 17 amino acids.

In DNA, the CDR3 is TGTGCCAGCAGCCCAAACAAGGACGAGCAGTACTTC. Its translation: CASSPNKDEQYF. This rearrangement joins TRBV7-2 to TRBJ2-7; D is uncertain. The CDR3 covers 12 residues. V lost 5 bases and J lost 5, with 10 bases in between. The germline CDR1 and CDR2 sequences are SGHTA and FQGNSA.

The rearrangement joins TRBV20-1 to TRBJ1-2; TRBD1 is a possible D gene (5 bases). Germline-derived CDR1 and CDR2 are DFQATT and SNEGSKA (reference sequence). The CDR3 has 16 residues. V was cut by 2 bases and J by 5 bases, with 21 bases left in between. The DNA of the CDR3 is TGCAGTGCTAGACCCCCGGACATCGGGGCTTGGTATGGCTACACCTTC. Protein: CSARPPDIGAWYGYTF.

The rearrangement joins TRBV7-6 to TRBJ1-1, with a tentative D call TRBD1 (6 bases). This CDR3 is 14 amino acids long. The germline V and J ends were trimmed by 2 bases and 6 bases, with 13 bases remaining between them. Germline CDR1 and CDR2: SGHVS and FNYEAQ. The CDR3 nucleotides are TGTGCCAGCAGCTTAAGGACAGAGGAGCCTGAAGCTTTCTTT. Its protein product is CASSLRTEEPEAFF.

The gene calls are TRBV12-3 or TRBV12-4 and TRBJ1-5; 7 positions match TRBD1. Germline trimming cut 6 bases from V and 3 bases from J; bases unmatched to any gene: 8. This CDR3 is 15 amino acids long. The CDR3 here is CASSAPGTDNQPQHF. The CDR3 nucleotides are TGTGCCAGCAGCGCTCCCGGGACAGACAATCAGCCCCAGCATTTT.